A selection of T cell receptor beta chains follows, all from one sample in a study of early T cells in non-severe SARS-CoV-2 infection. TCRdb re-analysed the 5' RACE reads in MiXCR, keeping a single row per CDR3 protein. Counted here are about 11,000 distinct CDR3 sequences, around 4.9% occurring once; the ten biggest clones make up 9.9%. The sample taken for sequencing was whole blood. The receptors stem from an adult who was a healthcare worker with PCR-confirmed SARS-CoV-2 infection or an uninfected control (not recorded which). CDR3s include the opening cysteine and the closing phenylalanine or tryptophan. D genes are given only for firm matches. Expanded clones get a size class; other rows say once, few or many, or leave the size out.

D gene	CDR3 length	clone size	V gene	J gene	CDR3 DNA	CDR3 protein
TRBD2	17	medium-sized	TRBV6-2/TRBV6-3	TRBJ2-7	TGTGCCAGCAGTTACTCGCGAGCAACGGGGGGATTTTACGAGCAGTACTTC	CASSYSRATGGFYEQYF
.	14	.	TRBV2	TRBJ1-2	TGTGCCAGCAGTGCAACCGGGACTGACTATGGCTACACCTTC	CASSATGTDYGYTF
.	15	many	TRBV4-3	TRBJ1-2	TGCGCCAGCAGCCAAGTATCCGGGAACAACTATGGCTACACCTTC	CASSQVSGNNYGYTF
.	14	medium-sized	TRBV11-2	TRBJ1-6	TGTGCCAGCAGCTTAGTCGGGCGAGGCTCACCCCTCCACTTT	CASSLVGRGSPLHF
.	13	medium-sized	TRBV5-1	TRBJ2-1	TGCGCCAGCAGCTTGGAACTGGGTCAAGAGCAGTTCTTC	CASSLELGQEQFF
.	16	many	TRBV12-3/TRBV12-4	TRBJ1-4	TGTGCCAGCAGTCCATCACTTGGACAGAGGGGGGAAAAACTGTTTTTT	CASSPSLGQRGEKLFF
TRBD1	15	many	TRBV7-9	TRBJ1-1	TGTGCCAGCAGCCCACGGACAGGCGGGAACACTGAAGCTTTCTTT	CASSPRTGGNTEAFF
.	17	many	TRBV7-9	TRBJ2-1	TGTGCCAGCAGCTATTCCACTCCAGGCAAGGGGAAAAATGAGCAGTTCTTC	CASSYSTPGKGKNEQFF
.	15	many	TRBV11-2	TRBJ2-1	TGTGCCAGCAGCTTAGATTGGAGGTCCTACAATGAGCAGTTCTTC	CASSLDWRSYNEQFF
TRBD2	14	few	TRBV5-1	TRBJ2-3	TGCGCCAGCAGCTTGGGGACTAGCGGGGATACGCAGTATTTT	CASSLGTSGDTQYF
.	14	many	TRBV5-1	TRBJ2-4	TGCGCCAGCAGCTTGGAATCTTACCGGGACATTCAGTACTTC	CASSLESYRDIQYF
.	13	many	TRBV14	TRBJ1-1	TGTGCCAGCAGCCGGGGGGCGAACACTGAAGCTTTCTTT	CASSRGANTEAFF
.	13	many	TRBV6-5	TRBJ1-2	TGTGCCAGCAGTGACAGCTTTAACTATGGCTACACCTTC	CASSDSFNYGYTF
TRBD2	14	medium-sized	TRBV6-5	TRBJ2-7	TGTGCCAGCAGTCAGCTAGCGGGGGGCTACGAGCAGTACTTC	CASSQLAGGYEQYF
.	13	many	TRBV15	TRBJ1-6	TGTGCCACCAGCAGGGAGCTTAATTCACCCCTCCACTTT	CATSRELNSPLHF
.	13	many	TRBV5-8	TRBJ2-7	TGTGCCAGCAGCCCCCGGGCTCCTACGAGGCAGTACTTC	CASSPRAPTRQYF
.	15	medium-sized	TRBV6-1	TRBJ1-5	TGTGCCAGCAGAGTACAGGGTAGTAGCAATCAGCCCCAGCATTTT	CASRVQGSSNQPQHF
TRBD1	15	many	TRBV5-4	TRBJ1-4	TGTGCCAGCAGCGCCAGACAGGGGGCGTATGAAAAACTGTTTTTT	CASSARQGAYEKLFF